These 10 T cell receptor beta chains originate from one sample sequenced in a study of long-term antiretroviral therapy in people with HIV. Survey level was the resolution at which the v3.0 immunoSEQ assay ran. This table comes from immunoSEQ multiplex PCR, and its TCRdb copy is limited to in-frame clones, with some not included. The sample includes some 40,000 clones, around 83% seen only once; the top ten take about 6%. The sequencing used unsorted PBMCs, collected 3.1 years after starting antiretroviral therapy. The receptors shown here come from a woman between 45 and 60 years old with HIV.

The chain links TRBV5-8 to TRBJ2-3, with D perhaps assigned TRBD1 or TRBD2 (5 bases each). Germline CDR1 is SGHTS and CDR2 is YDEGEE. V shed 4 bases and J shed 0 bases, with 9 bases lying between them. The CDR3 sequence is 14 residues long. The CDR3 protein is CASSPWGSTDTQYF. The CDR3 DNA sequence: TGTGCCAGCAGCCCGTGGGGGAGCACAGATACGCAGTATTTT.

This chain uses TRBV11-2 with TRBJ2-3, with 10 bases that match TRBD2. Germline CDR1 SGHAT, CDR2 FQNNGV. CDR3 length equals 16 residues. After removal of 3 bases from V and 2 bases from J, the junction contained 5 bases not matched to a gene. The CDR3 region has the DNA TGTGCCAGCAGCTTGCAAGCGGGGGGGAACACAGATACGCAGTATTTT. Protein: CASSLQAGGNTDTQYF.

The gene calls are TRBV4-2 and TRBJ1-1; the D is unclear. The CDR3 runs to 13 residues. Trimming cost V 1 base and J 11 bases, with 14 bases left between them. Germline V gene sequence: CDR1 LGHNA, CDR2 YNFKEQ. Written as DNA, the CDR3 is TGTGCCAGCAGCCAAGTCAAGGGCAGTGGCGCTTTCTTT. It specifies CASSQVKGSGAFF.

This chain joins TRBV2 and TRBJ1-3, with a weak D call TRBD1 (6 bases). This CDR3 region has 16 residues. V gave up 1 base and J gave up 0 bases, with 10 bases separating them. Per the germline V gene, CDR1 is SNHLY and CDR2 is FYNNEI. CDR3 DNA: TGTGCCAGCAGTGAAGGACAGGCTGACTCTGGAAACACCATATATTTT. It translates to CASSEGQADSGNTIYF.

V usage is TRBV6-6 and J usage is TRBJ1-6; 12 bases are shared with TRBD1. CDR3 length: 15 amino acids. Losses at the gene ends were 5 bases for V and 7 bases for J; bases not matched to a gene: 3. Germline loops: CDR1 MNHNY, CDR2 SVGAGI (reference sequence). CDR3 in amino acids: CASSVGQGANSPLHF. The DNA for the CDR3 is TGTGCCAGCAGTGTGGGACAGGGGGCGAATTCACCCCTCCACTTT.

This sequence joins TRBV11-2 and TRBJ2-1; D unclear. In germline, CDR1 is SGHAT, CDR2 FQNNGV. Trimming took off 2 bases at V and 5 bases at J, with 13 bases between the two ends. This CDR3 has 15 residues. CDR3 residues: CASSLKALHNNEQFF. The CDR3 DNA is TGTGCCAGCAGCTTAAAGGCTCTTCATAACAATGAGCAGTTCTTC.

CDR3 coding DNA: TGTGCCAGCAGCTTAGCGGGGGGGGTAACAAGGGGCTACACCTTC. As protein: CASSLAGGVTRGYTF. V usage is TRBV7-2 and J usage is TRBJ1-2; D perhaps matches TRBD1 (5 bases). The CDR3 loop spans 15 amino acids. In germline, CDR1 is SGHTA, CDR2 FQGNSA. V was clipped by 0 bases and J by 8 bases, with 16 bases between them.

The chain uses TRBV7-9 and TRBJ1-5, with unresolved D. This CDR3 region has 13 residues. Per the germline V gene, CDR1 is SEHNR and CDR2 is FQNEAQ (reference sequence). V was cut by 3 bases and J by 0 bases, with 3 bases left in between. In DNA form, the CDR3 reads TGTGCCAGCAGCTTGTTTAGCAATCAGCCCCAGCATTTT. It yields the protein CASSLFSNQPQHF.

This clone has only one observation. The chain employs TRBV18 and TRBJ2-2, with D maybe TRBD2 (5 bases). The germline V gene has CDR1 KGHSH and CDR2 LQKENI. The germline V and J ends were trimmed by 3 bases and 0 bases, with 17 bases remaining between them. The CDR3 totals 18 residues. The CDR3 region has the DNA TGTGCCAGCTCACCGATAACTACGAGCGGAACGAACACCGGGGAGCTGTTTTTT. It translates to CASSPITTSGTNTGELFF.

The V gene is TRBV6-1, the J gene TRBJ1-5; no reliable D call. The CDR3 totals 15 residues. The V end lost 5 bases, the J end lost 0 bases, and 11 bases lay between the germline ends. Germline loops: CDR1 MNHNS, CDR2 SASEGT. The CDR3 coding sequence is TGTGCCAGCAGTCCGGGAGCGTATAGCAATCAGCCCCAGCATTTT. Translating it yields CASSPGAYSNQPQHF.